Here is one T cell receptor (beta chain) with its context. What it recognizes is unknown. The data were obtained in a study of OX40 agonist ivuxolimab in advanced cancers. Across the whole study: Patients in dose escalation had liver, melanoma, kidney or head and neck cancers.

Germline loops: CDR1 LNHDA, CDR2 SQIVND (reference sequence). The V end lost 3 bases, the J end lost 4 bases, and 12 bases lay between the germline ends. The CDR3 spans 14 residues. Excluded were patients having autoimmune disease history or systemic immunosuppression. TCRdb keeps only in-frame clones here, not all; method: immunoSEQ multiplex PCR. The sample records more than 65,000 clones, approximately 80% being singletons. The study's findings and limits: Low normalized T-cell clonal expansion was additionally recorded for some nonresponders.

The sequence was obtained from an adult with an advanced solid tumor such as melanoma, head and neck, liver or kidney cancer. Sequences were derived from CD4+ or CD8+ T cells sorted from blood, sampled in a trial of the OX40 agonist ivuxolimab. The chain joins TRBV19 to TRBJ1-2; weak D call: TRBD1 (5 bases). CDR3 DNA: TGTGCCAGTAGTATTGGATCGGGGGTCTATGGCTACACCTTC. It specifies CASSIGSGVYGYTF.